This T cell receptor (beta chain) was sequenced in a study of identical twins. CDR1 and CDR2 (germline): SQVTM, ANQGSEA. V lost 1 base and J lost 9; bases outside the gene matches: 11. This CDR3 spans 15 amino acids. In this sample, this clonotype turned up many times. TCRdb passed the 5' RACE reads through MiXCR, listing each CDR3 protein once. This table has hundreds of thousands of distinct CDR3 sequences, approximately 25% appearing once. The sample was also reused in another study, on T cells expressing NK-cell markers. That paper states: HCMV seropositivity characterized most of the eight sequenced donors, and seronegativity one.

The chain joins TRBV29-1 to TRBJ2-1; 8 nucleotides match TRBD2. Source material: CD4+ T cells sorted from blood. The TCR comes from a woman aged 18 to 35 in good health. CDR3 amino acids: CSVEGIGSGVAEQFF. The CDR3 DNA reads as TGCAGCGTTGAAGGGATCGGTAGCGGGGTTGCTGAGCAGTTCTTC.